The clone carrying this T cell receptor beta chain was observed a single time. This record comes from a study of early stage breast cancer tumors. The length of the CDR3 is 14 residues. Trimming removed 0 bases from V and 7 bases from J; junction bases left unmatched: 2. Germline V gene data show CDR1 as SGHRS and CDR2 as YFSETQ. Repertoires were generated with immunoSEQ multiplex PCR, while TCRdb's copy carries only in-frame clones and drops some. The data contain tens of thousands of clones, around 69% of them singletons. V gene TRBV5-1 combines with J gene TRBJ1-5, with 9 nucleotides matching TRBD1. The source is a person aged 45 to 59 with breast cancer. Specimen: blood. The CDR3 region is CASSLGQGEQPQHF. For the CDR3, the DNA is TGCGCCAGCAGCTTGGGACAGGGGGAGCAGCCCCAGCATTTT.